This T cell receptor (beta chain) was obtained from a study of blood T cell repertoires in COVID-19. Background on the study: Both acute and convalescent COVID-19 samples were obtained from the United States, Italy and Spain. From T cells, B-cell-depleted T cells, or PBMCs came the material, which was cDNA or gDNA.

The authors' processing: Cell counts per sample came from amplifying reference gene primers. Repertoires were generated with immunoSEQ multiplex PCR, while TCRdb's copy carries only in-frame clones and drops some. From that table come the V and J calls and clone size; the DNA was used to work out D and trimming. The table shows over 140,000 clones, with approximately 84% occurring only once. The sample comprised peripheral blood. This receptor was obtained from a woman aged 60-75 years with acute or convalescent COVID-19.

CDR3 loop: CASKRQGAYEQYF. The CDR3 DNA is TGCGCCAGCAAAAGACAGGGGGCCTACGAGCAGTACTTC. V gene TRBV23-1 combines with J gene TRBJ2-7; 9 bases are a match to TRBD1. TRBV23-1 is sorted into the ORF group, with uncertain function. The CDR3 runs 13 residues. The junction had 3 bases not matched to a gene; V was cut back by 7 bases and J by 2 bases.